The 32 T cell receptor beta chains in this list originate from one sample, sequenced in a study of patients and donors after allogeneic stem cell transplantation. TCRdb processed the RT-PCR reads anew with MiXCR; each CDR3 protein has one entry. The table lists approximately 170,000 distinct CDR3 sequences, 24% of them singletons, with around 26% in the top ten. Sequencing input: blood, either unsorted or a sorted T cell fraction (not recorded which). The receptors were sampled from a human donor who was either an allogeneic HSCT recipient or a stem cell or donor lymphocyte infusion donor (not recorded which). It is not recorded whose cells these are; they may come from a transplant donor.

This clonotype was seen a few times. V is TRBV7-9 and J is TRBJ1-1, with 7 bases fitting TRBD1. The CDR3 has 16 amino acids. The trim removed 5 bases at V and 4 bases at J, leaving 13 bases unmatched. Germline CDR1 SEHNR, CDR2 FQNEAQ (reference sequence). The CDR3, as DNA: TGTGCCAGCAGCCCACGGGAGGGGGCCTTGCTCACTGAAGCTTTCTTT. This gives the protein CASSPREGALLTEAFF.

This clonotype was found a few times. This chain links TRBV5-1 with TRBJ1-4, with 7 bases aligning to TRBD1. The CDR3 spans 16 residues. From germline, CDR1 is SGHRS and CDR2 YFSETQ. Trimming removed 0 bases from V and 8 bases from J; junction bases left unmatched: 10. CDR3 region: CASSLEGAGRREKLFF. For the CDR3, the DNA is TGCGCCAGCAGCTTGGAGGGGGCGGGTCGAAGAGAAAAACTGTTTTTT.

This clonotype came up a few times. V usage is TRBV20-1 and J usage is TRBJ1-1; 9 positions agree with TRBD1. V lost 5 bases to trimming and J lost 8 bases; unmatched junction nucleotides: 6. The CDR3 is 12 residues long. Germline loops: CDR1 DFQATT, CDR2 SNEGSKA (reference sequence). The CDR3 DNA reads TGCAGTGCTTCCCGGACAGGGGCAGAAGCTTTCTTT. Translating gives CSASRTGAEAFF.

This clonotype occurred a few times. J is TRBJ1-2 and V is TRBV2, with a weak D call TRBD1 (5 bases). Germline-derived CDR1 and CDR2 are SNHLY and FYNNEI. The CDR3 loop spans 13 amino acids. The V and J ends lost 3 bases and 2 bases respectively, with 7 bases between them. The CDR3 region is CASSDAGNYGYTF. DNA of the CDR3: TGTGCCAGCAGTGATGCAGGGAACTATGGCTACACCTTC.

This clonotype came up a few times. The genes are TRBV4-1 and TRBJ1-4; D is uncertain. Trimming left V 0 bases short and J 5 bases short, with 16 bases between. The CDR3 length is 17 residues. In germline, CDR1 is MGHRA, CDR2 YSYEKL. Here the CDR3 reads CASSQEIAASVNEKLFF. CDR3 in DNA: TGCGCCAGCAGCCAAGAAATCGCCGCTTCAGTAAATGAAAAACTGTTTTTT.

The chain employs TRBV11-2 and TRBJ1-1; D might be TRBD1 (6 bases). This CDR3 is 16 amino acids long. Germline assignment: CDR1 SGHAT and CDR2 FQNNGV. V lost 5 bases and J 0 bases, leaving 16 bases between the germline ends. The CDR3 spells CASSPFWQGLNTEAFF. DNA for the CDR3: TGTGCCAGCAGCCCATTTTGGCAGGGGTTGAACACTGAAGCTTTCTTT.

The V and J genes are TRBV18 and TRBJ1-5; 7 bases map to TRBD1. The V and J ends lost 6 bases and 2 bases, in that order; junction bases with no gene match: 19. The CDR3 contains 19 residues. Germline V CDR1 and CDR2: KGHSH, LQKENI. The CDR3 DNA reads as TGTGCCAGCTCTCCAGGGACAGAGTCTTTCTTATCAGGCAATCAGCCCCAGCATTTT. Translated: CASSPGTESFLSGNQPQHF. Using reference TRBV18 and TRBJ1-5 for the parts outside the CDR3, the full variable domain is NAGVMQNPRHLVRRRGQEARLRCSPMKGHSHVYWYRQLPEEGLKFMVYLQKENIIDESGMPKERFSAEFPKEGPSILRIQQVVRGDSAAYFCASSPGTESFLSGNQPQHFGDGTRLSIL.

The chain has TRBV6-5 and TRBJ1-5, with 8 positions matching TRBD1. Germline CDR1 and CDR2: MNHEY and SVGAGI. The CDR3 consists of 17 residues. Losses at the gene ends were 5 bases for V and 5 bases for J; bases not matched to a gene: 14. This chain's CDR3 is CASSNRRQGNPDQPQHF. Here the CDR3 DNA reads TGTGCCAGCAGTAACCGGAGACAGGGGAATCCGGATCAGCCCCAGCATTTT.

The chain has TRBV15 and TRBJ1-1; D perhaps matches TRBD1 (5 bases). CDR1 and CDR2 from the germline V gene are LNHNV and YYDKDF (reference sequence). CDR3 length: 15 amino acids. Deletions cut 2 bases from V and 0 bases from J, with 10 bases between. CDR3: CATSRRDGLNTEAFF. CDR3 sequence (DNA): TGTGCCACCAGCAGACGGGACGGGTTGAACACTGAAGCTTTCTTT.

This chain joins TRBV6-5 and TRBJ1-4; 7 bases fit TRBD1. The CDR3 is made up of 16 amino acids. From germline, CDR1 is MNHEY and CDR2 SVGAGI. V was pared by 0 bases and J by 3 bases, with 4 bases of the junction left unmatched. CDR3 sequence: CASSYSKGTANEKLFF. The CDR3 DNA reads as TGTGCCAGCAGTTACTCGAAAGGGACAGCTAATGAAAAACTGTTTTTT.

The chain joins TRBV3-1 to TRBJ2-2; D is unresolved. The germline V and J ends were trimmed by 6 bases and 6 bases, with 11 bases remaining between them. The CDR3 has 13 amino acids. Germline V gives CDR1 LGHDT, CDR2 YNNKEL (reference sequence). CDR3 nucleotide sequence: TGTGCCAGCAGAACCTTTGAGGCCGGGGAGCTGTTTTTT. Translation gives CASRTFEAGELFF.

The chain employs TRBV6-1 and TRBJ1-1; D is unresolved. CDR3 size: 11 residues. The germline V and J ends were trimmed by 6 bases and 6 bases, with 8 bases remaining between them. Germline CDR1 is MNHNS and CDR2 is SASEGT. CDR3 sequence: CASRRSPEAFF. The CDR3 coding sequence is TGTGCCAGCAGAAGAAGCCCTGAAGCTTTCTTT.

The chain combines TRBV7-9 with TRBJ1-4; weak D call: TRBD1 (6 bases). V lost 7 bases, J lost 5 bases, and 14 bases lay in between. CDR1 and CDR2 (germline): SEHNR, FQNEAQ (reference sequence). The CDR3 has 14 amino acids. CDR3 nucleotide sequence: TGTGCCAGCACCCCAGGGGCATCGAATGAAAAACTGTTTTTT. Residues: CASTPGASNEKLFF. Full variable domain (outside the CDR3, taken from reference TRBV7-9 and TRBJ1-4): DTGVSQNPRHKITKRGQNVTFRCDPISEHNRLYWYRQTLGQGPEFLTYFQNEAQLEKSRLLSDRFSAERPKGSFSTLEIQRTEQGDSAMYLCASTPGASNEKLFFGSGTQLSVL.

This clonotype was counted once. This chain uses TRBV6-1 with TRBJ2-1; perhaps D is TRBD1 or TRBD2 (5 bases each). This CDR3 contains 13 residues. Deletions cut 3 bases from V and 15 bases from J, with 18 bases between. Germline V gives CDR1 MNHNS, CDR2 SASEGT. CDR3 loop: CASSEFHGGVAFF. Written as DNA, the CDR3 is TGTGCCAGCAGTGAGTTCCATGGGGGAGTGGCGTTCTTC.

J is TRBJ2-1 and V is TRBV12-3 or TRBV12-4; 8 nucleotides match TRBD2. This CDR3 comprises 16 residues. V dropped 6 bases and J dropped 7; count of bases not matched to a gene: 14. CDR3 in DNA: TGTGCCAGCAGGAATACCCGGGGGGGCGGAGCGAATGAGCAGTTCTTC. It is translated as CASRNTRGGGANEQFF.

This chain's CDR3 is CASSYSSGGGVSYEQYF. The CDR3 region has the DNA TGTGCCAGCAGTTATTCCTCCGGGGGTGGGGTCTCCTACGAGCAGTACTTC. The chain joins TRBV6-5 to TRBJ2-7, with D possibly TRBD2 on 6 matching bases. Trimming stripped 3 bases from V and 0 bases from J, with 18 bases between. The CDR3 extends over 17 amino acids. Germline values: CDR1 MNHEY, CDR2 SVGAGI.

The CDR3 loop is CASSLKGGSGELFF. The CDR3 region has the DNA TGTGCCAGCAGTTTAAAAGGAGGAAGCGGGGAGCTGTTTTTT. The V gene is TRBV12-3 or TRBV12-4, the J gene TRBJ2-2, with a weak D call TRBD2 (5 bases). With 2 bases removed from V and 7 bases from J, the gap between germline ends came to 11 bases. The CDR3 has 14 amino acids.

This clonotype was observed at least ten times. This chain connects TRBV7-9 to TRBJ1-4; D remains unclear. V lost 5 bases to trimming and J lost 3 bases, with 7 bases between them. Looked up from germline, CDR1 is SEHNR and CDR2 is FQNEAQ (reference sequence). The CDR3 is 13 residues long. The CDR3: CASSPISNEKLFF. In nucleotides, the CDR3 is TGTGCCAGCAGCCCTATCTCTAATGAAAAACTGTTTTTT.

The rearrangement uses TRBV6-5 and TRBJ2-1; D is ambiguous. V lost 1 base and J lost 4, with 8 bases in between. The CDR3 totals 14 residues. Per germline, CDR1 MNHEY and CDR2 SVGAGI. The CDR3 loop is CASSYYRQYNEQFF. The DNA of the CDR3 is TGTGCCAGCAGTTACTACCGCCAGTACAATGAGCAGTTCTTC.

This clonotype showed up just a few times. The chain recombines TRBV6-4 with TRBJ2-2, with unresolved D. This CDR3 region has 13 residues. The germline V gene has CDR1 MRHNA and CDR2 SNTAGT. The V end was cut by 2 bases, the J end by 4 bases, with 5 bases between. The CDR3, as DNA: TGTGCCAGCAGTGACCGGGCCACCGGGGAGCTGTTTTTT. Translated, it gives CASSDRATGELFF.

This clonotype was counted many times. The genes are TRBV12-3 or TRBV12-4 and TRBJ1-1; D is ambiguous. Trimming stripped 2 bases from V and 0 bases from J, with 16 bases between. The CDR3 extends over 17 amino acids. The CDR3 reads CASSLPWELSMNTEAFF. CDR3 nucleotide sequence: TGTGCCAGCAGTTTACCCTGGGAGCTCTCTATGAACACTGAAGCTTTCTTT.

This clonotype was seen a handful of times. The chain recombines TRBV3-1 with TRBJ2-1, with D possibly matching TRBD1 (5 bases). The CDR3 sequence is 15 residues long. The germline V and J ends were trimmed by 5 bases and 3 bases, with 14 bases remaining between them. Germline V CDR1 and CDR2: LGHDT, YNNKEL (reference sequence). In nucleotides, the CDR3 is TGTGCCAGCAGCTCTCAGAAGGGGTACTACAATGAGCAGTTCTTC. This codes for CASSSQKGYYNEQFF.

This clonotype was observed a few times. The gene calls are TRBV20-1 and TRBJ1-1, with a tentative D call TRBD1 (5 bases). Trimming cost V 1 base and J 3 bases, with 12 bases left between them. Germline lookup yields CDR1 DFQATT and CDR2 SNEGSKA (reference sequence). The CDR3 sequence is 14 residues long. The CDR3: CSARGEGGDTEAFF. In DNA form, the CDR3 reads TGCAGTGCTAGAGGCGAGGGAGGGGACACTGAAGCTTTCTTT.

CDR3 bases: TGCAGCGTTAGGTCTGCGACAGTTTACTCCTACGAGCAGTACTTC. As protein: CSVRSATVYSYEQYF. V is TRBV29-1 and J is TRBJ2-7, with a possible D match to TRBD1 (5 bases). This CDR3 has 15 amino acids. V was shortened by 5 bases and J by 0 bases, with 17 bases between the two germline ends. Germline CDR1 SQVTM, CDR2 ANQGSEA.

This sequence joins TRBV20-1 and TRBJ1-1, with 7 bases lining up with TRBD1. The CDR3 length is 14 residues. Germline V lookup: CDR1 DFQATT, CDR2 SNEGSKA (reference sequence). Unmatched junction bases numbered 5, after V lost 4 bases and J lost 0 bases. CDR3: CSANRQGLNTEAFF. The CDR3 DNA reads as TGCAGTGCTAACCGACAGGGCCTGAACACTGAAGCTTTCTTT.

V usage is TRBV9 and J usage is TRBJ2-2; D gene uncertain. The CDR3 contains 14 residues. Germline-derived CDR1 and CDR2 are SGDLS and YYNGEE. The V end lost 0 bases, the J end lost 0 bases, and 3 bases lay between the germline ends. The DNA of the CDR3 is TGTGCCAGCAGCGTAGCGGCGAACACCGGGGAGCTGTTTTTT. Its protein product is CASSVAANTGELFF. The full variable domain, rest sourced from reference TRBV9 and TRBJ2-2, is DSGVTQTPKHLITATGQRVTLRCSPRSGDLSVYWYQQSLDQGLQFLIQYYNGEERAKGNILERFSAQQFPDLHSELNLSSLELGDSALYFCASSVAANTGELFFGEGSRLTVL.

This chain joins TRBV7-2 and TRBJ1-3, with D uncertain. CDR3 length: 16 residues. Trimming stripped 2 bases from V and 0 bases from J, with 11 bases between. In germline, CDR1 is SGHTA, CDR2 FQGNSA. The CDR3: CASSLKPRLSGNTIYF. The DNA for the CDR3 is TGTGCCAGCAGCTTAAAACCCAGACTCTCTGGAAACACCATATATTTT.

J is TRBJ1-1 and V is TRBV25-1, with D tentatively TRBD1 (5 bases). CDR3 length: 15 residues. Trimming pared 5 bases from V and 1 base from J, leaving 14 bases between. The germline gives CDR1 MGHDK, CDR2 SYGVNS. CDR3 protein: CASSFGDSGNTEAFF. In DNA, the CDR3 is TGTGCCAGCAGTTTCGGGGACTCCGGGAACACTGAAGCTTTCTTT.

CDR3 sequence reads: CASSHIGFSYEQYF. The CDR3 DNA reads as TGTGCCAGCAGCCATATTGGGTTTTCCTACGAGCAGTACTTC. The chain uses TRBV3-1 and TRBJ2-7; D not resolved. The CDR3 totals 14 residues. Trimming cost V 3 bases and J 1 base, with 10 bases left between them. Germline loops: CDR1 LGHDT, CDR2 YNNKEL (reference sequence).

CDR3 residues: CSASEKPTTGELFF. CDR3 in DNA: TGCAGTGCTAGTGAAAAACCCACCACCGGGGAGCTGTTTTTT. J is TRBJ2-2 and V is TRBV20-1, with D hard to call. V gave up 3 bases and J gave up 4 bases, with 12 bases separating them. The germline CDR1 and CDR2 sequences are DFQATT and SNEGSKA (reference sequence). This CDR3 contains 14 residues.

This chain connects TRBV25-1 to TRBJ2-7; 9 bases align to TRBD1. V dropped 6 bases and J dropped 7; count of bases not matched to a gene: 7. Per germline, CDR1 MGHDK and CDR2 SYGVNS. The CDR3 covers 13 residues. The CDR3 loop is CASRLTGGGEQYF. CDR3 coding DNA: TGTGCCAGCAGATTGACAGGGGGAGGTGAGCAGTACTTC.

This clonotype was counted between two and nine times. CDR3 amino acids: CSVERGMAFF. Here the CDR3 DNA reads TGCAGCGTTGAGAGGGGGATGGCTTTCTTT. This chain links TRBV29-1 with TRBJ1-1; tentative D call: TRBD1 (6 bases). The CDR3 is made up of 10 amino acids. The V end lost 3 bases, the J end lost 11 bases, and 10 bases lay between the germline ends. Germline V lookup: CDR1 SQVTM, CDR2 ANQGSEA.